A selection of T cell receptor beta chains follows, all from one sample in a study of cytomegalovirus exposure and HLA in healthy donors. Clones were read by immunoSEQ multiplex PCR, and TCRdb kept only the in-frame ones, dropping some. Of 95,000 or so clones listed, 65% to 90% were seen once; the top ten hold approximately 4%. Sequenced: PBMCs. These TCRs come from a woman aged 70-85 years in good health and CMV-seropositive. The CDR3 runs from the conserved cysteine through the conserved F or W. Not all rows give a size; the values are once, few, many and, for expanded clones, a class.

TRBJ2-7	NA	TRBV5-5	CASSLNGLNNEQYF
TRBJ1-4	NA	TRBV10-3	CAITRGTGDRTNEKLFF
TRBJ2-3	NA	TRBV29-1	CSVPPFLAGGVDTQYF
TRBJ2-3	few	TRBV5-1	CASSLGGGFSTDTQYF
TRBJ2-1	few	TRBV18	CASSPPAGGRNEQFF
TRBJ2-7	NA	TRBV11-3	CASSYGRQSYEQYF
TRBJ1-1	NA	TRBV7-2	CASSSGQGAHTEAFF
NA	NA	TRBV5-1	CASSSPGTGLYEQYF
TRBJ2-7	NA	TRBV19	CASSISGGEQYF
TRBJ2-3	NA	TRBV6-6	CASSPGIAGVLGTQYF
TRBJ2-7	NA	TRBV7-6	CASSPGLAGYEQYF
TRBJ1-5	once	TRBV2	CASSVQGRQNQPQHF
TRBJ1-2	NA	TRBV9	CASSGRTGGRLNYGYTF
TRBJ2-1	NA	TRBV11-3	CASSYSGSYNEQFF
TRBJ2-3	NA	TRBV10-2	CASSERGQSTDTQYF
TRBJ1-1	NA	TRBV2	CASSPRGGLSSTEAFF
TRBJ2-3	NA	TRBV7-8	CASTKGHGAGGGFRTDTQYF
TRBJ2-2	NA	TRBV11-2	CASSSVPGSQGGELFF
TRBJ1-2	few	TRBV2	CASSEAWAGGADNYGYTF
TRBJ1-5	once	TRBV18	CASSPGRNQPQHF
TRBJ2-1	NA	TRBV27	CASSPLESEQFF
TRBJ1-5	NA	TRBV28	CASSLPAGQPQHF